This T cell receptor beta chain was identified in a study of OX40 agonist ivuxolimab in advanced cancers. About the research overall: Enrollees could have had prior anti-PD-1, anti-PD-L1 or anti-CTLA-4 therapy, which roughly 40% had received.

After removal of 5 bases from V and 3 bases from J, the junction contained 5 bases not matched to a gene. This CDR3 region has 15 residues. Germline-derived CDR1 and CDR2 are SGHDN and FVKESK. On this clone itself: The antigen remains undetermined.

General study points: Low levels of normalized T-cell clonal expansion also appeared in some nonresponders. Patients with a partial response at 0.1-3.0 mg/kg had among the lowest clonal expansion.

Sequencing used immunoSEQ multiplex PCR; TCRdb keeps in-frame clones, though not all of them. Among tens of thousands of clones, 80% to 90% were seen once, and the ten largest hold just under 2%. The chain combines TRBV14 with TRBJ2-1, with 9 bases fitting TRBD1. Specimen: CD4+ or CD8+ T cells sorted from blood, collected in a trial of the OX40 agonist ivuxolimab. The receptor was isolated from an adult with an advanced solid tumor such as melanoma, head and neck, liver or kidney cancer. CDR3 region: CASSKGTGHYNEQFF. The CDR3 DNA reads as TGTGCCAGCAGCAAGGGGACAGGGCACTACAATGAGCAGTTCTTC.